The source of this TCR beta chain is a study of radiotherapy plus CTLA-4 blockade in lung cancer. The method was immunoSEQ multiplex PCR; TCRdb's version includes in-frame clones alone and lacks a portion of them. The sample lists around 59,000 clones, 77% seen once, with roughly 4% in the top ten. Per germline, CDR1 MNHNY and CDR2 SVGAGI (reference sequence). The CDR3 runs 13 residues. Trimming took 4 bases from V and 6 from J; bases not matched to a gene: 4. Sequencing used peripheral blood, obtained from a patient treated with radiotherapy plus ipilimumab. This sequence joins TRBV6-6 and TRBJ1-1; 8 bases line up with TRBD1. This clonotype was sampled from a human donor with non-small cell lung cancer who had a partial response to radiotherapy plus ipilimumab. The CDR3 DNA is TGTGCCAGCAGTTTCCAACAGGGGGCTGAAGCTTTCTTT. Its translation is CASSFQQGAEAFF.